This entry lists 27 T cell receptor beta chains sequenced from one sample in a study of graft-versus-host responses after intestinal transplantation. No cognate antigen is known for these TCRs. The table came from immunoSEQ multiplex PCR; TCRdb's copy has only in-frame clones and leaves some out. The data show some 95,000 clones, 75% to 95% seen once. The sequencing used unstimulated CD8+ T cells sorted from spleen or lymph node cells, collected before intestinal transplant. These receptor sequences come from a human donor who received an intestinal transplant.

The rearrangement joins TRBV5-4 to TRBJ1-2, with D hard to call. Per germline, CDR1 SGHNT and CDR2 YYREEE (reference sequence). With 4 bases removed from V and 4 bases from J, the gap between germline ends came to 17 bases. The CDR3 has 15 amino acids. This CDR3 is CASSRRTELVYGYTF. The DNA for the CDR3 is TGTGCCAGCAGCCGGAGGACGGAGCTTGTCTATGGCTACACCTTC.

V usage is TRBV7-9 and J usage is TRBJ1-1; 8 bases match TRBD1. Looked up from germline, CDR1 is SEHNR and CDR2 is FQNEAQ (reference sequence). V was pared by 5 bases and J by 5 bases, with 10 bases of the junction left unmatched. This CDR3 contains 15 residues. The CDR3 sequence: CASSHPDRGETEAFF. The CDR3 nucleotides read TGTGCCAGCAGCCATCCCGACAGGGGCGAGACTGAAGCTTTCTTT.

V and J are TRBV4-2 and TRBJ1-5; D call uncertain. CDR3 size: 14 residues. The V end was cut by 5 bases, the J end by 5 bases, with 13 bases between. The V gene's germline CDR1 is LGHNA and CDR2 YNFKEQ. DNA of the CDR3: TGTGCCAGCAGCTTACGGGATGGGGATCAGCCCCAGCATTTT. It is translated as CASSLRDGDQPQHF.

V is TRBV19 and J is TRBJ1-5; 9 positions agree with TRBD1. V was clipped by 10 bases and J by 4 bases; unmatched bases: 5. The CDR3 totals 13 residues. The V gene's germline CDR1 is LNHDA and CDR2 SQIVND (reference sequence). In DNA form, the CDR3 reads TGTGCCACTACAGGGGGCTGGAATCAGCCCCAGCATTTT. This sequence encodes CATTGGWNQPQHF.

The chain has TRBV5-6 and TRBJ2-2; 8 bases fit TRBD1. Germline CDR1 reads SGHDT; CDR2 reads YYEEEE. The junction had 7 bases not matched to a gene; V was cut back by 3 bases and J by 3 bases. This CDR3 is 16 amino acids long. The CDR3 sequence: CASSYPGGAYTGELFF. The CDR3 bases are TGTGCCAGCAGCTACCCAGGGGGCGCTTACACCGGGGAGCTGTTTTTT.

The rearrangement uses TRBV19 and TRBJ1-1; D uncertain. The germline V gene encodes CDR1 LNHDA and CDR2 SQIVND (reference sequence). The CDR3 has 14 amino acids. V lost 5 bases to trimming and J lost 2 bases, with 12 bases between them. The CDR3 sequence: CASSEQGRNTEAFF. The CDR3 bases are TGTGCCAGTAGTGAGCAAGGGAGAAACACTGAAGCTTTCTTT. The variable domain in full, completed from reference TRBV19 and TRBJ1-1, reads DGGITQSPKYLFRKEGQNVTLSCEQNLNHDAMYWYRQDPGQGLRLIYYSQIVNDFQKGDIAEGYSVSREKKESFPLTVTSAQKNPTAFYLCASSEQGRNTEAFFGQGTRLTVV.

The chain has TRBV6-5 and TRBJ2-1, with a possible D match to TRBD2 (5 bases). This CDR3 spans 12 amino acids. CDR1 is MNHEY, CDR2 SVGAGI, per germline. Trimming took off 10 bases at V and 5 bases at J, with 12 bases between the two ends. The CDR3 region has the DNA TGTGCCACCTGGGGAGAAAACAATGAGCAGTTCTTC. Protein: CATWGENNEQFF.

This clone was seen only a few times. The rearrangement links TRBV7-9 to TRBJ2-7; D unresolved. V shed 1 base and J shed 1 base, with 8 bases lying between them. CDR1 is SEHNR and CDR2 is FQNEAQ in the germline V gene (reference sequence). The CDR3 totals 14 residues. CDR3 in amino acids: CASSLEGGSYEQYF. The DNA of the CDR3 is TGTGCCAGCAGCTTAGAAGGCGGATCCTACGAGCAGTACTTC. The full variable domain, its missing parts supplied by reference TRBV7-9 and TRBJ2-7, is DTGVSQNPRHKITKRGQNVTFRCDPISEHNRLYWYRQTLGQGPEFLTYFQNEAQLEKSRLLSDRFSAERPKGSFSTLEIQRTEQGDSAMYLCASSLEGGSYEQYFGPGTRLTVT.

This sequence joins TRBV7-9 and TRBJ1-2, with a possible D match to TRBD1 (6 bases). CDR1 SEHNR and CDR2 FQNEAQ come from the germline V gene (reference sequence). Trimming removed 2 bases from V and 5 bases from J, with 15 bases in between. The length of the CDR3 is 15 residues. The CDR3 DNA sequence: TGTGCCAGCAGCTTAACAGGACAGCCTTTTTATGGCTACACCTTC. Amino acids: CASSLTGQPFYGYTF.

The chain links TRBV6-1 to TRBJ2-7; the D gene is possibly TRBD2 (6 bases). V lost 4 bases and J 7 bases, leaving 17 bases between the germline ends. The CDR3 runs to 14 residues. The germline V gene encodes CDR1 MNHNS and CDR2 SASEGT. The CDR3 loop reads CASSAYVDGGEQYF. In DNA form, the CDR3 reads TGTGCCAGCAGTGCATATGTGGACGGAGGGGAGCAGTACTTC.

This chain connects TRBV4-1 to TRBJ1-2; 8 bases line up with TRBD1. The CDR3 consists of 17 residues. Germline CDR1 reads MGHRA; CDR2 reads YSYEKL. V gave up 1 base and J gave up 0 bases; unmatched junction bases: 7. In DNA, the CDR3 is TGCGCCAGCAGCCAAGGATTCTCCAGGGGGCCTAACTATGGCTACACCTTC. Encoded protein: CASSQGFSRGPNYGYTF.

This clone was detected only a few times. This chain links TRBV6-5 with TRBJ2-7; a weak D match, TRBD2 (6 bases). The length of the CDR3 is 15 residues. Trimming took 4 bases from V and 1 from J, leaving 14 bases between them. Germline CDR1 and CDR2: MNHEY and SVGAGI. In DNA form, the CDR3 reads TGTGCCAGCAGTTGGCAGGTGGCGGGGTCCTACGAGCAGTACTTC. It is translated as CASSWQVAGSYEQYF.

The CDR3 DNA is TGTGCCAGCAGCTCAAGAGACAGGTTCGACAATGAGCAGTTCTTC. This sequence encodes CASSSRDRFDNEQFF. The V call is TRBV7-2, the J call TRBJ2-1; maybe TRBD1 (6 bases). The ends were cut back, 4 bases at V and 5 bases at J, with 15 bases in the middle. Germline loops: CDR1 SGHTA, CDR2 FQGNSA. This CDR3 has 15 amino acids.

The chain couples TRBV2 to TRBJ1-4, with 7 positions matching TRBD1. CDR3 size: 18 residues. The germline CDR1 and CDR2 sequences are SNHLY and FYNNEI. Germline trimming cut 4 bases from V and 0 bases from J; bases unmatched to any gene: 11. CDR3 sequence reads: CASSVRGWVTATNEKLFF. As DNA, the CDR3 is TGTGCCAGCAGTGTCAGGGGGTGGGTGACTGCAACTAATGAAAAACTGTTTTTT.

This clone is a singleton in its sample. The chain carries TRBV6-5 and TRBJ2-7; 7 nucleotides line up with TRBD2. The J segment lost 0 bases and the V segment lost 4 bases, leaving 3 bases of the junction unmatched. CDR3 length: 14 amino acids. The germline CDR1 and CDR2 sequences are MNHEY and SVGAGI. CDR3 coding DNA: TGTGCCAGCAGTTTTGGGGAGGGCTCCTACGAGCAGTACTTC. Translated: CASSFGEGSYEQYF.

This clone was observed once. The J gene is TRBJ2-3, the V gene TRBV7-2; TRBD2 matches at 12 bases. Germline V CDR1 and CDR2: SGHTA, FQGNSA. V was pared by 4 bases and J by 8 bases, with 19 bases of the junction left unmatched. The CDR3 is made up of 19 amino acids. DNA for the CDR3: TGTGCCAGCAGCTCTAAAGGGGCTAGCGGGGGGGTTCTACATGCTACGCAGTATTTT. It specifies CASSSKGASGGVLHATQYF.

The chain joins TRBV5-4 to TRBJ2-7, with TRBD1 matching 8 bases. After removal of 9 bases from V and 2 bases from J, the junction contained 10 bases not matched to a gene. Germline values: CDR1 SGHNT, CDR2 YYREEE (reference sequence). The CDR3 sequence is 14 residues long. The chain's CDR3 is CATRRTGSTYEQYF. CDR3 nucleotides: TGTGCCACCCGAAGGACAGGGAGTACCTACGAGCAGTACTTC.

V usage is TRBV4-3 and J usage is TRBJ1-4; 8 bases agree with TRBD1. CDR1 is LGHNA, CDR2 YSLEER, per germline. V was clipped by 1 base and J by 7 bases; unmatched bases: 2. This CDR3 has 14 residues. CDR3 nucleotide sequence: TGCGCCAGCAGCCAAGGACAGGGGACTGAAAAACTGTTTTTT. It translates to CASSQGQGTEKLFF.

The chain joins TRBV28 to TRBJ2-3; 8 bases line up with TRBD1. With V trimmed by 5 bases and J by 5 bases, 6 bases remained unmatched. This CDR3 region has 14 residues. Germline lookup yields CDR1 MDHEN and CDR2 SYDVKM. In nucleotides, the CDR3 is TGTGCCAGCAGTCGGCAGGGGGCGAGAGATACGCAGTATTTT. Translated, it gives CASSRQGARDTQYF.

This sequence joins TRBV30 and TRBJ1-1, with 8 bases matching TRBD1. V lost 0 bases, J lost 5 bases, and 5 bases stayed unmatched. CDR3 size: 14 residues. Germline assignment: CDR1 GTSNPN and CDR2 SVGIG (reference sequence). The CDR3 region is CAWSVGQGATEAFF. CDR3 nucleotides: TGTGCCTGGAGTGTGGGGCAGGGGGCTACTGAAGCTTTCTTT.

This clone appeared a single time. The rearrangement joins TRBV11-1 to TRBJ2-1, with D perhaps matching TRBD1 (5 bases). The germline V and J ends were trimmed by 6 bases and 5 bases, with 14 bases remaining between them. The length of the CDR3 is 14 residues. Per germline, CDR1 SGHAT and CDR2 FQDESV (reference sequence). CDR3 DNA sequence: TGTGCCAGCAGTTTCCAGGGCTCAAACAATGAGCAGTTCTTC. Its protein is CASSFQGSNNEQFF.

This clone was detected once. The gene calls are TRBV5-1 and TRBJ2-2; D unresolved. This CDR3 has 15 amino acids. Germline assignment: CDR1 SGHRS and CDR2 YFSETQ. Trimming took 0 bases from V and 0 from J, leaving 6 bases between them. CDR3: CASSLVSTNTGELFF. The CDR3 coding sequence is TGCGCCAGCAGCTTGGTTAGCACGAACACCGGGGAGCTGTTTTTT.

The V and J genes are TRBV7-3 and TRBJ2-3, with D possibly TRBD1 on 5 matching bases. Trimming left V 4 bases short and J 6 bases short, with 11 bases between. Germline CDR1 reads SGHTA; CDR2 reads FQGTGA. The CDR3 loop spans 13 amino acids. CDR3 loop: CASSSVGPDTQYF. CDR3 in DNA: TGTGCCAGCAGCTCGGTGGGGCCTGATACGCAGTATTTT.

Written as DNA, the CDR3 is TGTGCCAGCAAGCGAACCTCTGGGGAAAAACTGTTTTTT. Protein sequence: CASKRTSGEKLFF. The genes are TRBV2 and TRBJ1-4; no definite D call. V dropped 7 bases and J dropped 8 bases, with 14 bases sitting between them. The CDR3 has 13 residues. In germline, CDR1 is SNHLY, CDR2 FYNNEI.

The V call is TRBV23-1, the J call TRBJ2-5; 7 positions match TRBD2. TRBV23-1 is annotated as an ORF whose role is uncertain. The CDR3 runs 14 residues. Trimming cost V 9 bases and J 5 bases; bases outside gene matches: 12. CDR3 nucleotide sequence: TGCGCCAGTGATCTTCTTGGGCGGGGGGAGACCCAGTACTTC. It encodes CASDLLGRGETQYF.

This clone came up a few times. The J gene is TRBJ2-1, the V gene TRBV7-9, with D perhaps matching TRBD2 (6 bases). The ends were cut back, 8 bases at V and 6 bases at J, with 8 bases in the middle. Per the germline V gene, CDR1 is SEHNR and CDR2 is FQNEAQ (reference sequence). CDR3 length equals 11 residues. CDR3 DNA sequence: TGTGCCAGCGGCGGGGTCAATGAGCAGTTCTTC. Protein sequence: CASGGVNEQFF.

V usage is TRBV18 and J usage is TRBJ2-4; 9 bases line up with TRBD2. Trimming cost V 1 base and J 8 bases; bases outside gene matches: 15. The germline CDR1 and CDR2 sequences are KGHSH and LQKENI. This CDR3 has 18 amino acids. The CDR3 loop reads CASSPRFPSGADRDIQYF. Here the CDR3 DNA reads TGTGCCAGCTCACCACGTTTCCCTAGCGGGGCAGACAGGGACATTCAGTACTTC.